A selection of T cell receptor beta chains follows, all from one sample in a study of blood T cell repertoires in COVID-19. Profiling relied on immunoSEQ multiplex PCR, and the TCRdb table lists in-frame clones only, not all of them. The sample lists roughly 150,000 clones, about 79% occurring once. Sequencing used peripheral blood. Receptors were obtained from a woman in her forties or fifties in a cohort sampled during active or convalescent COVID-19. Both conserved end residues are part of each CDR3.

j_call v_call cdr3_aa
TRBJ1-6 TRBV7-9 CASSKPGTRNSPLHF
TRBJ1-2 TRBV2 CASTGTGANYGYTF
TRBJ2-1 TRBV6-5 CASSYSLAEYNEQFF
TRBJ2-1 TRBV11-2 CASSLDLGGVSYNEQFF
TRBJ1-1 TRBV6-5 CASSYGGEGGAEAFF
TRBJ1-5 TRBV10-3 CAISPSQAIWEGQHF
TRBJ1-6 TRBV19 CASSISRRKDSPLHF
TRBJ2-1 TRBV29-1 CSVDRGGINEQFF
TRBJ1-6 TRBV14 CASSQEQGVSPLHF
TRBJ2-1 TRBV7-2 CASSHRSSYNEQFF
TRBJ2-1 TRBV19 CASGYRVHNEQFF
TRBJ2-1 TRBV11-2 CASGVAGAENYNEQFF
TRBJ1-1 TRBV28 CASIGRGGYTEAFF
TRBJ1-4 TRBV11-2 CASSLRGGNEKLFF
TRBJ2-7 TRBV10-2 CASSESGGSEQYF
TRBJ1-1 TRBV12-3/TRBV12-4 CASSLGLLTEAFF
TRBJ1-1 TRBV12-3/TRBV12-4 CASRGRATEAFF
TRBJ2-7 TRBV14 CASSPLLEAYEQYF
TRBJ1-4 TRBV19 CASSSSGGAHEKLFF
TRBJ2-3 TRBV6-5 CASRELYTDTQYF
TRBJ1-3 TRBV11-3 CASSKDGGSIYF
TRBJ2-1 TRBV5-1 CASSLRGFNEQFF